This T cell receptor beta chain was profiled in a study of T cells in tuberculosis. In the study overall: CD1B tetramers identified T cells specific for mycobacterial lipid GMM. The study's findings and limits: Some low-affinity tetramer-binding T cells may be absent from this sample.

Cells were sorted from thawed PBMC rested overnight and stained with GMM-loaded CD1B tetramer, viability dye and anti-CD3. CD1B tetramers were loaded with Rhodococcus equi-derived C32 glucose monomycolate. Chain pairing is unknown; alpha and beta were sequenced separately. Sequencing was performed with immunoSEQ multiplex PCR; in TCRdb, only in-frame clones are kept and a portion is missing. In the table there are about 59,000 clones, approximately 81% of which are singletons. V trimming: 5 bases; J trimming: 1 base; junction bases outside the gene matches: 12. This CDR3 has 17 amino acids. The germline gives CDR1 LNHDA, CDR2 SQIVND (reference sequence).

Sequenced: CD1b-GMM tetramer-negative cells sorted from PBMCs. V usage is TRBV19 and J usage is TRBJ1-1, with TRBD1 identical over 8 bases. The sequence was collected from an adult woman with latent tuberculosis. The CDR3 nucleotides read TGTGCCAGTAGTTTTCCGGGACAGGCGGGTGGGAACACTGAAGCTTTCTTT. Protein: CASSFPGQAGGNTEAFF.